This T cell receptor beta chain came from a study of vaccination and CD4 T cells after COVID-19. As for the study in general: The post-COVID sampling time was a median about 100 days after diagnosis, ranging from 35 to 161. Samples were taken after vaccination, a median of approximately 72 days after dose two, with a range of 14 to 241.

Trimming cost V 2 bases and J 4 bases, with 15 bases left between them. Looked up from germline, CDR1 is SGHNT and CDR2 is YYREEE (reference sequence). The CDR3 loop spans 15 amino acids. Cultured CD4+ T cells had their DNA profiled by the Oncomine TCR Beta short-read assay. Each CDR3 protein gets one entry after TCRdb re-called the PCR reads with MiXCR. This table has around 4,500 distinct CDR3 sequences, 50% to 70% appearing once. Treatment denoted: approximately 9-day PBMC culture with coronavirus spike peptide pools or control peptides (ViraFEST assay). CD4+ T lymphocytes from the unexposed donor were collected before the COVID-19 pandemic (2011-2018). This clonotype has just one count. The antigen is not known.

Source material: CD4+ T cells from blood, cultured in vitro. The rearrangement joins TRBV5-4 to TRBJ1-2; D unclear. The sequence was obtained from a human donor in good health. CDR3 nucleotides: TGTGCCAGCAGCTTAGTGGGCGCTGCGGGCTATGGCTACACCTTC. As protein: CASSLVGAAGYGYTF.